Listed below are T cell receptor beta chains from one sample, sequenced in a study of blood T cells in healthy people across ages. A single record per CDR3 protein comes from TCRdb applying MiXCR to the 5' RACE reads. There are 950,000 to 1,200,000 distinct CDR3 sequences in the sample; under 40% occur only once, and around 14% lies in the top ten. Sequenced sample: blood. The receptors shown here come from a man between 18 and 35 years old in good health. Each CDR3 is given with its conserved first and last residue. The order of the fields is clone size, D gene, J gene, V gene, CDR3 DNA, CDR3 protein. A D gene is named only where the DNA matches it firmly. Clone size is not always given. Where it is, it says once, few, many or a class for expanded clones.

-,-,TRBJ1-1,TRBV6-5,TGTGCCAGCAGTGACCGAGGGATGGGGGACACTGAAGCTTTCTTT,CASSDRGMGDTEAFF
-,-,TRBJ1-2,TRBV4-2,TGTGCCAGCAGCCTTGGTGTTGCCGCTGGGGCGGCTAACTATGGCTACACCTTC,CASSLGVAAGAANYGYTF
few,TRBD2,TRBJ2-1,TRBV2,TGTGCCAGCACTAGACTTAGCGGGGGGGTCGGGTTTGGATACAATGAGCAGTTCTTC,CASTRLSGGVGFGYNEQFF
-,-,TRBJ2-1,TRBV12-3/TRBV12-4,TGTGACAGCAGTTTCAGGGGAAACTCCTACAATGAGCAGTTCTTC,CDSSFRGNSYNEQFF
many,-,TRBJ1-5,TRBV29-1,TGCAGCGTTGAAGTAGCAGGGGATCAGCCCCAGCATTTT,CSVEVAGDQPQHF
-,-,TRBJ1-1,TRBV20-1,TGCAGTGCTAGAGGACAGGAGGAAGCTTTCTTT,CSARGQEEAFF
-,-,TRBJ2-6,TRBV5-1,TGCGCCAGCAGCTTGGTGGGCGCTTCTGGGGCCAACGTCCTGACTTTC,CASSLVGASGANVLTF
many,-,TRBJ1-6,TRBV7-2,TGTGCCAGCAGCTGGGCGGGGGACGGTAATTCACCCCTCCACTTT,CASSWAGDGNSPLHF
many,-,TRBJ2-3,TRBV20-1,TGCAGTGCTAGCGGGACTGGCCAAATCCGCACAGATACGCAGTATTTT,CSASGTGQIRTDTQYF
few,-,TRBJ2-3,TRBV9,TGTGCCAGCAGCGCGGTAACTCTCACAGATACGCAGTATTTT,CASSAVTLTDTQYF
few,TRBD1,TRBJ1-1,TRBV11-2,TGTGCCAGCAGCGTTAACAGGGGCCGGCCTGAAGCTTTCTTT,CASSVNRGRPEAFF
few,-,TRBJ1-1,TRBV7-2,TGTGCCAGCAGCCTCACTTACCCTGAAGCTTTCTTT,CASSLTYPEAFF
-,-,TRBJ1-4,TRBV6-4,TGTGCCAGCAGTGTCCCAGGGATTGATGAAAAACTGTTTTTT,CASSVPGIDEKLFF
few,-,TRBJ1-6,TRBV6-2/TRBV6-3,TGTGCCAGCAGTGGACGACAGCGAAATAATTCACCCCTCCACTTT,CASSGRQRNNSPLHF
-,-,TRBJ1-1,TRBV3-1,TGTGCCAGCAGCCAAGTGGACGGGGAAGCTTTCTTT,CASSQVDGEAFF
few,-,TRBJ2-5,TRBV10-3,TGTGCCATCAGCCAGACTGGGCAAGAGACCCAGTACTTC,CAISQTGQETQYF
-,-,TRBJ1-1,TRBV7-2,TGTGCCAGCAGCTTAGCGAGGTGGTCTACTGAAGCTTTCTTT,CASSLARWSTEAFF
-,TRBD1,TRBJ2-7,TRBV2,TGTGCCAGCAACACCGGACAGGGTTTAGGGGAGCAGTACTTC,CASNTGQGLGEQYF
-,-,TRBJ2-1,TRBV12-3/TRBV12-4,TGTGCCAGCAGTTTAGAAATCCAGCAGTTCTTC,CASSLEIQQFF
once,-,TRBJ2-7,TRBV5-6,TGTGCCAGCAGCTTGGATCGTGGCAGGGCCGCTTACGAGCAGTACTTC,CASSLDRGRAAYEQYF
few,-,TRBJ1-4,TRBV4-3,TGCGCCAGCAGCCAAGATGTAAAGGGACGGGGGGAAAAACTGTTTTTT,CASSQDVKGRGEKLFF
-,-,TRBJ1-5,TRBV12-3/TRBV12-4,TGTGCCGGCAGCCCAGGAAATAGGCTGCGGGACCTCAGACAGCCCCAGCATTTT,CAGSPGNRLRDLRQPQHF
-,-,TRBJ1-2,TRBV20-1,TGCAGTGCTAGAGATTCTTCGGGGACCGCTAACTATGGCTACACCTTC,CSARDSSGTANYGYTF
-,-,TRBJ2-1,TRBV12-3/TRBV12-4,TGTGCCAGCAGGACCCGGGACCTTTACAATGAGCAGTTCTTC,CASRTRDLYNEQFF
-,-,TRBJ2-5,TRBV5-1,TGCGCCAGCAGCTTGGTCGGTAGCATTGAAGAGACCCAGTACTTC,CASSLVGSIEETQYF
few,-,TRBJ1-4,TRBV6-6,TGTGCCAGCAGTTACGCAGGGGCGGAGGAAAAACTGTTTTTT,CASSYAGAEEKLFF
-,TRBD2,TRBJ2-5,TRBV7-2,TGTGCCAGCAGCCGGCGGACTAGTGGCCGGCAAGAGACCCAGTACTTC,CASSRRTSGRQETQYF
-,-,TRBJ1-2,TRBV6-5,TGTGCCAGCAGTTACTCCAGGGCCTGGCACTATGGCTACACCTTC,CASSYSRAWHYGYTF
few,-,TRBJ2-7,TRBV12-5,TGTGCTAGTGGTTTGGATAACAACAGGGTCTCCTACGAGCAGTACTTC,CASGLDNNRVSYEQYF
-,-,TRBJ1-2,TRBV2,TGTGCCAGCAGTGAAGTCCAGGGGTTTTCCCCTGGCTACACCTTC,CASSEVQGFSPGYTF
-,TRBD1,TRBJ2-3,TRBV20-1,TGCAGTGTTGTCCGGGACAGGGGGCAAGATACGCAGTATTTT,CSVVRDRGQDTQYF
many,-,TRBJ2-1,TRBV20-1,TGCAGTGCTAGAGATGGCTCCAATGAGCAGTTCTTC,CSARDGSNEQFF
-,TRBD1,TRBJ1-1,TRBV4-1,TGCGCCAGCAGTCCTTTAACAGGGGACCCGAACACTGAAGCTTTCTTT,CASSPLTGDPNTEAFF
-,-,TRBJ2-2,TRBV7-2,TGTGCCAGCAGCTTTTATGAGTCGGGGTTAAGTCCCGGGGAGCTGTTTTTT,CASSFYESGLSPGELFF
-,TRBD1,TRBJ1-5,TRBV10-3,TGTGCCATCAGTGAGTCTGGACAGGGCAATCAGCCCCAGCATTTT,CAISESGQGNQPQHF
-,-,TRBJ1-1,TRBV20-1,TGCAGTGCTAGTCGTTCAGGATTGAACACTGAAGCTTTCTTT,CSASRSGLNTEAFF
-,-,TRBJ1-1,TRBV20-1,TGCAGCGCACCATGGGGGGGGCAAGGCGCGAACACTGAAGCTTTCTTT,CSAPWGGQGANTEAFF
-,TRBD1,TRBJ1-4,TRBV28,TGTGCCAGCAGCCAGAGGACAGGTGAAAAACTGTTTTTT,CASSQRTGEKLFF
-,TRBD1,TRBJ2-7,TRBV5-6,TGTGCCAGCAGCTTGATCCTCGGACAGGGAAGCTCCTACGAGCAGTACTTC,CASSLILGQGSSYEQYF
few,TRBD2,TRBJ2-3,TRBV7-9,TGTGCCAGCAGCTCGGGACTACCTCCCACAGATACGCAGTATTTT,CASSSGLPPTDTQYF
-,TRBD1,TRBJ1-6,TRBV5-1,TGCGCCAGCAGCGGACAGGGAGATAATTCACCCCTCCACTTT,CASSGQGDNSPLHF
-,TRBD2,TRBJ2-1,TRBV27,TGTGCCAGCAGTTTATGGGACGGGCGGGGGACTACCAATGAGCAGTTCTTC,CASSLWDGRGTTNEQFF
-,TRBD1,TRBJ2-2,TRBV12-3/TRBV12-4,TGTGCCAGCAGTTTTTGGCGACAGGGAAACACCGGGGAGCTGTTTTTT,CASSFWRQGNTGELFF
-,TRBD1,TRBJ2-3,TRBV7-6,TGTGCCAGCAGCTCTCGGTTCCAGACAGGGTTGGATACGCAGTATTTT,CASSSRFQTGLDTQYF
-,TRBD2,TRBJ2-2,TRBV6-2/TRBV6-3,TGTGTCAGCAGGCGGGGGGATGTTTCCGGGGAGCTGTTTTTT,CVSRRGDVSGELFF
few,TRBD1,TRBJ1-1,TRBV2,TGTGCCAGCAGTAGGGACAGCCAATTCACTGAAGCTTTCTTT,CASSRDSQFTEAFF
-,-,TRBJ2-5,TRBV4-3,TGCGCCAGCAGCCAAGATCAAAGGGGAGAGACCCAGTACTTC,CASSQDQRGETQYF
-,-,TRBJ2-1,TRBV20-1,TGCAGTGCTAGTCCTAGATGTGAGCAGTTCTTC,CSASPRCEQFF
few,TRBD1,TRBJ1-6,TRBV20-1,TGCAGTGCTAGAGTACAGGGGAGCTCCTATAATTCACCCCTCCACTTT,CSARVQGSSYNSPLHF